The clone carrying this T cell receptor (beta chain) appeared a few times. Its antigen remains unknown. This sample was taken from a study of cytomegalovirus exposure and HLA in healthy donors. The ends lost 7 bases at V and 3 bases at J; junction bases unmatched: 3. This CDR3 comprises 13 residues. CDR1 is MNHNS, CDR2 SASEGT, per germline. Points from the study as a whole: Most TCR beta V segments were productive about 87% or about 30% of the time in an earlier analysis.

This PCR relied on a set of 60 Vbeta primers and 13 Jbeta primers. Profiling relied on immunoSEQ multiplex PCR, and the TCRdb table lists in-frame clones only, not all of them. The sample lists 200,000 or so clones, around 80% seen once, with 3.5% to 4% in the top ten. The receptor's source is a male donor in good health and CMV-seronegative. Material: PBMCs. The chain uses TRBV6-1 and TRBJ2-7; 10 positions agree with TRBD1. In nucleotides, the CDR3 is TGTGCCAGCAAGGGGACAGGGGACTACGAGCAGTACTTC. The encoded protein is CASKGTGDYEQYF.